This TCR beta chain is drawn from a study of T cells in Graves' hyperthyroidism and ophthalmopathy. Study-level results: It was a median roughly 6.5 months before onset that the model predicted ophthalmopathy.

The CDR3 totals 13 residues. Germline V lookup: CDR1 SGHVS, CDR2 FQNEAQ. TCR beta CDR3 region amplification was performed from RNA transcripts. The primer set for the first-round RT-PCR of the TCR CDR3 was HTBI. TCRdb itself ran the multiplex PCR reads through MiXCR, one entry per CDR3 protein. The data show about 680,000 distinct CDR3 sequences, over 35% seen once. Comments on this clonotype: Its matching antigen is unknown. Its ends do not fully match the called genes, so a read error is possible.

The chain uses TRBV7-8 and TRBJ1-1; D is undetermined. What was sequenced was blood. The origin of this receptor is a woman aged 40-49 years with Graves' hyperthyroidism. The CDR3 reads CAGSLGLNTEAFF. The CDR3 DNA follows: TGTGCCGGCAGCTTAGGGCTGAACACTGAAGCTTTCTTT.